Below are 22 T cell receptor beta chains sequenced from a single sample in a study of T cell responses to AZD1222 COVID-19 vaccine. The table came from immunoSEQ multiplex PCR; TCRdb's copy has only in-frame clones and leaves some out. The data contain more than 85,000 clones, about 91% of them seen just once; the ten biggest clones take up roughly 7%. Sequenced material: peripheral blood, taken on day 0 of AZD1222 vaccination. The origin of the receptors is an adult in good health.

This chain connects TRBV4-1 to TRBJ1-6; D is possibly TRBD1 (6 bases). The germline CDR1 and CDR2 sequences are MGHRA and YSYEKL. Trimming stripped 1 base from V and 9 bases from J, with 16 bases between. This CDR3 is built from 16 residues. The DNA for the CDR3 is TGCGCCAGCAGCCAAGCCCTGTTTGGAGGGGGTTCACCCCTCCACTTT. It encodes CASSQALFGGGSPLHF.

The table lists this clone with a count of one. The V and J genes are TRBV27 and TRBJ1-4, with D possibly TRBD1 on 5 matching bases. The length of the CDR3 is 14 residues. CDR1 is MNHEY and CDR2 is SMNVEV in the germline V gene (reference sequence). Trimming left V 3 bases short and J 7 bases short, with 12 bases between. The CDR3 reads CASSLQRGSEKLFF. The DNA of the CDR3 is TGTGCCAGCAGTTTGCAGAGGGGTAGTGAAAAACTGTTTTTT.

This clone was observed once. The rearrangement joins TRBV7-2 to TRBJ1-5; D is possibly TRBD1 (6 bases). The ends were cut back, 5 bases at V and 4 bases at J, with 12 bases in the middle. Looked up from germline, CDR1 is SGHTA and CDR2 is FQGNSA. The CDR3 extends over 14 amino acids. The CDR3 reads CASSATGANQPQHF. CDR3 in DNA: TGTGCCAGCAGCGCGACGGGGGCTAATCAGCCCCAGCATTTT.

V gene TRBV5-6 combines with J gene TRBJ2-7; 8 bases line up with TRBD1. The V and J ends lost 2 bases and 5 bases, in that order; junction bases with no gene match: 9. Germline values: CDR1 SGHDT, CDR2 YYEEEE. CDR3 length equals 15 residues. CDR3 protein: CASSFPRTGSNEQYF. The CDR3 DNA reads as TGTGCCAGCAGCTTCCCCAGGACAGGGAGCAACGAGCAGTACTTC.

The gene calls are TRBV5-4 and TRBJ2-1; 11 bases are shared with TRBD2. J lost 9 bases, V lost 0 bases, and 8 bases had no gene match. From germline, CDR1 is SGHNT and CDR2 YYREEE (reference sequence). The length of the CDR3 is 16 residues. The CDR3 bases are TGTGCCAGCAGCTTGGTATTACTAGCGGGAGAGGGTGAGCAGTTCTTC. It translates to CASSLVLLAGEGEQFF.

The chain employs TRBV24-1 and TRBJ1-2; the D is unclear. Between the trimmed V and J ends, which lost 3 bases and 2 bases, there was a span of 9 bases. The CDR3 consists of 14 residues. The germline V gene has CDR1 KGHDR and CDR2 SFDVKD. This CDR3 is CATSDPGLNYGYTF. The DNA for the CDR3 is TGTGCCACCAGTGATCCCGGACTCAACTATGGCTACACCTTC.

The rearrangement links TRBV30 to TRBJ2-1, with 8 bases aligning to TRBD2. Germline CDR1 and CDR2: GTSNPN and SVGIG (reference sequence). Trimming removed 3 bases from V and 15 bases from J; junction bases left unmatched: 7. This CDR3 contains 11 residues. CDR3 sequence reads: CAWSQSGRGFF. CDR3 sequence (DNA): TGTGCCTGGAGCCAAAGCGGGAGAGGGTTCTTC.

The V call is TRBV15, the J call TRBJ2-7, with D possibly matching TRBD2 (6 bases). The germline CDR1 and CDR2 sequences are LNHNV and YYDKDF (reference sequence). The CDR3 is 18 amino acids. With 8 bases removed from V and 4 bases from J, the gap between germline ends came to 30 bases. The CDR3 nucleotides read TGTGCCACCCAATCCGCGGGGTCCAAGGGCCAAAGTCTGTACGAGCAGTACTTC. As protein: CATQSAGSKGQSLYEQYF.

This chain links TRBV5-4 with TRBJ2-3; possible D gene TRBD2, 6 bases. Germline CDR1 SGHNT, CDR2 YYREEE (reference sequence). V was pared by 0 bases and J by 7 bases, with 18 bases between. There are 16 residues in the CDR3. CDR3 sequence reads: CASSLESGLHPNTQYF. Written as DNA, the CDR3 is TGTGCCAGCAGCTTGGAGTCGGGACTCCATCCAAATACGCAGTATTTT.

The V call is TRBV5-4, the J call TRBJ2-3, with D possibly TRBD1 on 5 matching bases. Germline V gene data show CDR1 as SGHNT and CDR2 as YYREEE (reference sequence). The CDR3 runs 14 residues. The ends were cut back, 2 bases at V and 5 bases at J, with 12 bases in the middle. For the CDR3, the DNA is TGTGCCAGCAGCTTCGGCAGGGTGGTAGATACGCAGTATTTT. Its protein is CASSFGRVVDTQYF.

The chain uses TRBV27 and TRBJ1-2, with TRBD1 matching 8 bases. Trimming removed 5 bases from V and 4 bases from J; junction bases left unmatched: 9. CDR1 is MNHEY, CDR2 SMNVEV, per germline (reference sequence). The CDR3 spans 15 residues. This CDR3 is CASSPWTGKAYGYTF. The CDR3 bases are TGTGCCAGCAGTCCGTGGACAGGGAAAGCCTATGGCTACACCTTC.

This sequence joins TRBV5-1 and TRBJ2-5; 7 nucleotides match TRBD2. The CDR3 has 16 residues. After removal of 0 bases from V and 4 bases from J, the junction contained 9 bases not matched to a gene. Germline V gene data show CDR1 as SGHRS and CDR2 as YFSETQ. This CDR3 is CASSLGGGSVIETQYF. CDR3 nucleotides: TGCGCCAGCAGCTTGGGGGGCGGGAGCGTGATAGAGACCCAGTACTTC.

This chain uses TRBV7-9 with TRBJ2-1, with TRBD2 identical over 7 bases. The CDR3 contains 15 residues. The junction had 8 bases not matched to a gene; V was cut back by 7 bases and J by 2 bases. Germline CDR1 is SEHNR and CDR2 is FQNEAQ (reference sequence). The CDR3 protein is CASTPSGIPYNEQFF. The CDR3 DNA reads as TGTGCCAGCACCCCTAGCGGTATCCCCTACAATGAGCAGTTCTTC.

The rearrangement links TRBV4-1 to TRBJ2-1; D possibly corresponds to TRBD1 (5 bases). The ends were cut back, 4 bases at V and 1 base at J, with 11 bases in the middle. The CDR3 is made up of 15 amino acids. Germline-derived CDR1 and CDR2 are MGHRA and YSYEKL. CDR3 coding DNA: TGCGCCAGCAGCCCATCAGGGTTGTCCTACAATGAGCAGTTCTTC. Its protein product is CASSPSGLSYNEQFF.

The J gene is TRBJ1-2, the V gene TRBV7-9, with 8 bases lining up with TRBD1. V trimming: 1 base; J trimming: 7 bases; junction bases outside the gene matches: 5. The V gene's germline CDR1 is SEHNR and CDR2 FQNEAQ (reference sequence). CDR3 length: 14 residues. CDR3 amino acids: CASSLGGQGAGYTF. The CDR3 nucleotides read TGTGCCAGCAGCTTAGGCGGACAGGGCGCTGGCTACACCTTC.

This chain links TRBV7-3 with TRBJ2-3, with 7 nucleotides matching TRBD1. Trimming took 5 bases from V and 8 from J; bases not matched to a gene: 7. Germline V gene data show CDR1 as SGHTA and CDR2 as FQGTGA. CDR3 length: 13 amino acids. CDR3 sequence (DNA): TGTGCCAGCAGCCGGGACAGCCAAGGTACGCAGTATTTT. It yields the protein CASSRDSQGTQYF. The whole variable domain, filled in from reference TRBV7-3 and TRBJ2-3, reads GAGVSQTPSNKVTEKGKYVELRCDPISGHTALYWYRQSLGQGPEFLIYFQGTGAADDSGLPNDRFFAVRPEGSVSTLKIQRTERGDSAVYLCASSRDSQGTQYFGPGTRLTVL.

The chain has TRBV4-3 and TRBJ1-4, with unresolved D. V lost 1 base and J lost 8, with 11 bases in between. The CDR3 extends over 14 amino acids. CDR1 LGHNA and CDR2 YSLEER come from the germline V gene. The CDR3 region is CASSQGQFLEKLFF. DNA for the CDR3: TGCGCCAGCAGCCAAGGGCAGTTTTTAGAAAAACTGTTTTTT.

The V and J genes are TRBV5-4 and TRBJ2-5; D possibly corresponds to TRBD1 (6 bases). The CDR3 runs 15 residues. Germline CDR1 SGHNT, CDR2 YYREEE (reference sequence). Trimming took 4 bases from V and 4 from J, leaving 17 bases between them. The CDR3 DNA sequence: TGTGCCAGCAGCCCGTGGGCAGGGGAAGGAGAGACCCAGTACTTC. Amino acids: CASSPWAGEGETQYF.

The chain carries TRBV4-2 and TRBJ2-3; D is perhaps TRBD2 (5 bases). Between the trimmed V and J ends, which lost 1 base and 5 bases, there was a span of 7 bases. The length of the CDR3 is 13 residues. CDR1 LGHNA and CDR2 YNFKEQ come from the germline V gene. CDR3 region: CASSQVGRDTQYF. CDR3 sequence (DNA): TGTGCCAGCAGCCAAGTAGGGAGAGATACGCAGTATTTT.

This clone came up once. The chain uses TRBV19 and TRBJ2-5; 7 bases align to TRBD1. The CDR3 has 14 residues. CDR1 and CDR2 (germline): LNHDA, SQIVND (reference sequence). The ends lost 6 bases at V and 5 bases at J; junction bases unmatched: 9. CDR3 region: CASSKNRGRETQYF. DNA for the CDR3: TGTGCCAGTAGCAAGAACAGGGGCCGGGAGACCCAGTACTTC.

The chain joins TRBV5-1 to TRBJ2-7; 10 bases are a match to TRBD2. Trimming removed 0 bases from V and 3 bases from J; junction bases left unmatched: 9. Germline V gene sequence: CDR1 SGHRS, CDR2 YFSETQ. The CDR3 extends over 17 amino acids. The CDR3 DNA is TGCGCCAGCAGCTTGGCCCCAACTAGCGGGGCCATCTACGAGCAGTACTTC. It is translated as CASSLAPTSGAIYEQYF.

V and J are TRBV3-1 (or the pseudogene TRBV3-2) and TRBJ1-3; a weak D match, TRBD1 (5 bases). Trimming left V 0 bases short and J 8 bases short, with 11 bases between. In germline, CDR1 is LGHDT, CDR2 YNNKEL (reference sequence). CDR3 length equals 14 residues. The DNA for the CDR3 is TGTGCCAGCAGCCAAGATCAGGGCAGTCACACCATATATTTT. Translating it yields CASSQDQGSHTIYF.